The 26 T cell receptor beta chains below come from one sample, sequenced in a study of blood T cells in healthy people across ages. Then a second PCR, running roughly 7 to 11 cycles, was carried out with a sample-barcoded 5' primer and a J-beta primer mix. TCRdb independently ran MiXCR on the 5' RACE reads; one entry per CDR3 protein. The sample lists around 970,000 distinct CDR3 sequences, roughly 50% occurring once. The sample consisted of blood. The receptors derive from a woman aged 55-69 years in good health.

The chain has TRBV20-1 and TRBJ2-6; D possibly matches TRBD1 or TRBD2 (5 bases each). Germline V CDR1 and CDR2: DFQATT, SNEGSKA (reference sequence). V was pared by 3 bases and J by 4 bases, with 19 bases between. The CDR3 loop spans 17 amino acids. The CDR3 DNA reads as TGCAGTGCTAGTGGGGGAGTTAAGCTCTTGGGGGCCAACGTCCTGACTTTC. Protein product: CSASGGVKLLGANVLTF.

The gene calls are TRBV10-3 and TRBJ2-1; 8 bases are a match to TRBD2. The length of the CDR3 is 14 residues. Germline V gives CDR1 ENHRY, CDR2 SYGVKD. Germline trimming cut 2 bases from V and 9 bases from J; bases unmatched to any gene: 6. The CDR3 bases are TGTGCCATCAGTGAGACTAGCGGAAGACCTGAGCAGTTCTTC. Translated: CAISETSGRPEQFF.

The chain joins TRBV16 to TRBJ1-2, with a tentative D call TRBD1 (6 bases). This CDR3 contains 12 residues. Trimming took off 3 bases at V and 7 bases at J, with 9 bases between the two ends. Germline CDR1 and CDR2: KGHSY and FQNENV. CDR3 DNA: TGTGCCAGCAGCCAGGACAGCTGTGGCTACACCTTC. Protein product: CASSQDSCGYTF. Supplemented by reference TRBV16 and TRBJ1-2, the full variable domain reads GEEVAQTPKHLVRGEGQKAKLYCAPIKGHSYVFWYQQVLKNEFKFLISFQNENVFDETGMPKERFSAKCLPNSPCSLEIQATKLEDSAVYFCASSQDSCGYTFGSGTRLTVV.

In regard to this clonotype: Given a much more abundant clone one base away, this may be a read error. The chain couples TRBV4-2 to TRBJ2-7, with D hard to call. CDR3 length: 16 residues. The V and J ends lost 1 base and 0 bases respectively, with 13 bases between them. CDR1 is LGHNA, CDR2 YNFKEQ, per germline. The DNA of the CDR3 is TGTGCCAGCAGCCAAGGGGTGGCGGTAAGCTCCTACGAGCAGTACTTC. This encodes CASSQGVAVSSYEQYF.

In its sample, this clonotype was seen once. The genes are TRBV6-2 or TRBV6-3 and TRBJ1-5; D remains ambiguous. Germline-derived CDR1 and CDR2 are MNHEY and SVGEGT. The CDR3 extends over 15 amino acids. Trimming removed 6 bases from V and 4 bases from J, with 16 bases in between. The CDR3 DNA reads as TGTGCCAGCAGACCTTCTGGGTTTCGGAATCAGCCCCAGCATTTT. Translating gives CASRPSGFRNQPQHF.

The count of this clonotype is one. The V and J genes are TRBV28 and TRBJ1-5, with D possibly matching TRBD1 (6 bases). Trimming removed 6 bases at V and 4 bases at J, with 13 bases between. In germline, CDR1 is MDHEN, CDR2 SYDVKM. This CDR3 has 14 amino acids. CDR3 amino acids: CASRGRGKNQPQHF. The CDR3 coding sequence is TGTGCCAGCAGGGGCAGGGGAAAAAATCAGCCCCAGCATTTT.

CDR3 nucleotides: TGTGCCAGCTCTCCCGTGCAGTTCAATCAGCCCCAGCATTTT. It codes for CASSPVQFNQPQHF. This sequence joins TRBV18 and TRBJ1-5; no clear D gene. V lost 6 bases to trimming and J lost 3 bases, with 12 bases between them. The CDR3 loop spans 14 amino acids. CDR1 is KGHSH and CDR2 is LQKENI in the germline V gene. The variable domain in full, with the rest retrieved from reference TRBV18 and TRBJ1-5, is NAGVMQNPRHLVRRRGQEARLRCSPMKGHSHVYWYRQLPEEGLKFMVYLQKENIIDESGMPKERFSAEFPKEGPSILRIQQVVRGDSAAYFCASSPVQFNQPQHFGDGTRLSIL.

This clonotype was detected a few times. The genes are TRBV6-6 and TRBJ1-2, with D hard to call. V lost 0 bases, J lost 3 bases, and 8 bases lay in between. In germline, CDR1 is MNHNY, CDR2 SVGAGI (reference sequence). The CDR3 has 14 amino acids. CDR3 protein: CASSYSNPYYGYTF. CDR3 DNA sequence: TGTGCCAGCAGTTACTCGAATCCCTACTATGGCTACACCTTC.

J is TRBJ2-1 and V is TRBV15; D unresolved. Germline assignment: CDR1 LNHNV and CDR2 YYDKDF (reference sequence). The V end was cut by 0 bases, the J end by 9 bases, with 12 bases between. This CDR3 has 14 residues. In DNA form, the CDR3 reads TGTGCCACCAGCAGAGATCGAGTAGGCGGTGAGCAGTTCTTC. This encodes CATSRDRVGGEQFF.

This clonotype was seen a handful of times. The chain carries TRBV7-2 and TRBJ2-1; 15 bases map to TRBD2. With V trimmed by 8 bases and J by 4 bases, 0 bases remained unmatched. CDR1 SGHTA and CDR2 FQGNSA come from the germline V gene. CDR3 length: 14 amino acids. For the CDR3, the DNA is TGTGCCAGCGGACTAGCGGGAGGGTACAATGAGCAGTTCTTC. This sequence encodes CASGLAGGYNEQFF.

DNA of the CDR3: TGTGCCAGCAGTTTCGAGGGGGCGCTCCCTGGGGCCAACGTCCTGACTTTC. Its protein is CASSFEGALPGANVLTF. The chain is built from TRBV27 and TRBJ2-6; 7 bases align to TRBD1. CDR1 MNHEY and CDR2 SMNVEV come from the germline V gene (reference sequence). V was pared by 3 bases and J by 2 bases, with 7 bases of the junction left unmatched. The CDR3 runs 17 residues.

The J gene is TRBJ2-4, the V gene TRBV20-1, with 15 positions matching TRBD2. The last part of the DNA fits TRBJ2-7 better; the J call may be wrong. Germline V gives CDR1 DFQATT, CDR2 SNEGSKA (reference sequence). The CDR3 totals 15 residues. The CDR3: CSARAGTSGRYEQYF. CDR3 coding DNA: TGCAGTGCTAGAGCCGGGACTAGCGGGAGGTACGAGCAGTACTTC.

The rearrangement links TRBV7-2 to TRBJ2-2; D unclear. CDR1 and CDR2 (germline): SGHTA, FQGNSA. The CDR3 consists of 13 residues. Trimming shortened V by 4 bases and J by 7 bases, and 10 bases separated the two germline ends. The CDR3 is CASSWLRVGELFF. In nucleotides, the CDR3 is TGTGCCAGCAGCTGGCTAAGGGTCGGGGAGCTGTTTTTT.

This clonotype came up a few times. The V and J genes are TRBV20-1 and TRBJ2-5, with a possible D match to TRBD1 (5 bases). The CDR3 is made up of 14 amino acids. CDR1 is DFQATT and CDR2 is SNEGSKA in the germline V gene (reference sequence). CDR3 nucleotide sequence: TGCACCGTAGGCGCGGCTGGGGCGAAAGAGACCCAGTACTTC. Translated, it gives CTVGAAGAKETQYF.

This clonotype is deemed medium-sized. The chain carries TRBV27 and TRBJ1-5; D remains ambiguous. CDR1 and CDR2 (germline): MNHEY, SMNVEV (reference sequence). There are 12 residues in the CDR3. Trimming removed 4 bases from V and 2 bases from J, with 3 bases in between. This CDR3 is CASSSGNQPQHF. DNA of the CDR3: TGTGCCAGCAGTTCGGGCAATCAGCCCCAGCATTTT.

The CDR3: CASSQATMTYGYTF. Written as DNA, the CDR3 is TGCGCCAGCAGCCAAGCGACGATGACGTATGGCTACACCTTC. The chain joins TRBV4-1 to TRBJ1-2; D not resolved. Trimming stripped 1 base from V and 5 bases from J, with 11 bases between. The CDR3 spans 14 residues. CDR1 MGHRA and CDR2 YSYEKL come from the germline V gene.

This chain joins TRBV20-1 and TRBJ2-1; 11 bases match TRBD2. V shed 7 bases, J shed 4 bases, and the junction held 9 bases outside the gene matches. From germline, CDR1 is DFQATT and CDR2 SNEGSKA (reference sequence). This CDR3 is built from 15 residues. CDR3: CSVRPGTSGYNEQFF. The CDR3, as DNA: TGCAGTGTTCGACCCGGGACTAGCGGTTACAATGAGCAGTTCTTC.

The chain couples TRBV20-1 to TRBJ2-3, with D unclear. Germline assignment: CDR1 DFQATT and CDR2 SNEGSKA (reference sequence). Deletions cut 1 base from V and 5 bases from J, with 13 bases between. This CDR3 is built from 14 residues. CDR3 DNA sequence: TGCAGTGCTAGAGCGGGCCGAAATAGAGATACGCAGTATTTT. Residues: CSARAGRNRDTQYF.

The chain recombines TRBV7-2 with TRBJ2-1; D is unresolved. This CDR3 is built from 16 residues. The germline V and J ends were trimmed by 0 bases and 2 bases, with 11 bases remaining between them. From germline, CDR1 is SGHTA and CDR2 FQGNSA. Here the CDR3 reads CASSLALRPTYNEQFF. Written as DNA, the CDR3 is TGTGCCAGCAGCTTAGCTTTGCGGCCTACCTACAATGAGCAGTTCTTC. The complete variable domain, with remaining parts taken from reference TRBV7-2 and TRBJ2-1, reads GAGVSQSPSNKVTEKGKDVELRCDPISGHTALYWYRQSLGQGLEFLIYFQGNSAPDKSGLPSDRFSAERTGGSVSTLTIQRTQQEDSAVYLCASSLALRPTYNEQFFGPGTRLTVL.

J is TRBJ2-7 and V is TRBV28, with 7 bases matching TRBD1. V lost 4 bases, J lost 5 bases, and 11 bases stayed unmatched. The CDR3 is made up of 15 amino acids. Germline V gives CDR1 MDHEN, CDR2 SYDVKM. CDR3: CASSSGQTRRDEQYF. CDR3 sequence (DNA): TGTGCCAGCAGTTCGGGACAGACCAGACGCGACGAGCAGTACTTC. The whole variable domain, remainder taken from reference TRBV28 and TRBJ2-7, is DVKVTQSSRYLVKRTGEKVFLECVQDMDHENMFWYRQDPGLGLRLIYFSYDVKMKEKGDIPEGYSVSREKKERFSLILESASTNQTSMYLCASSSGQTRRDEQYFGPGTRLTVT.

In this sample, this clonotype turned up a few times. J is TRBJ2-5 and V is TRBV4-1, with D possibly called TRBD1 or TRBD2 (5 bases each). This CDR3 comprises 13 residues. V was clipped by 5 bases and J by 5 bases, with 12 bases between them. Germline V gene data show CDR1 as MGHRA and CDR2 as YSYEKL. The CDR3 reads CASSTPGTETQYF. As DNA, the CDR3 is TGCGCCAGCAGCACCCCAGGGACGGAGACCCAGTACTTC.

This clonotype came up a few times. CDR3 region: CASSGWPYEQYF. Here the CDR3 DNA reads TGTGCCAGCAGCGGTTGGCCGTACGAGCAGTACTTC. The rearrangement joins TRBV12-3 or TRBV12-4 to TRBJ2-7; D call uncertain. This CDR3 is 12 amino acids long. Trimming removed 6 bases at V and 4 bases at J, with 10 bases between.

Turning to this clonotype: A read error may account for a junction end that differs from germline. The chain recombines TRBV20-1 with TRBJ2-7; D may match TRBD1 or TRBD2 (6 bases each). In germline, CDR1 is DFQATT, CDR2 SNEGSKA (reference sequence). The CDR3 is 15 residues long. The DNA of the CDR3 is TGCAATGCTTTAAACTCAGGAGGGGGATCCTACGAGCAGTACTTC. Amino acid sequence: CNALNSGGGSYEQYF.

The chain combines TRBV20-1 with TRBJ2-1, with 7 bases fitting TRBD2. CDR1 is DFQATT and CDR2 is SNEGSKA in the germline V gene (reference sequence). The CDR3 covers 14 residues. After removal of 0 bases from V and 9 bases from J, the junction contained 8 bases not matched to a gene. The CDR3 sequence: CSARDPGGPGEQFF. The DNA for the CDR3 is TGCAGTGCTAGAGATCCGGGAGGACCCGGTGAGCAGTTCTTC.

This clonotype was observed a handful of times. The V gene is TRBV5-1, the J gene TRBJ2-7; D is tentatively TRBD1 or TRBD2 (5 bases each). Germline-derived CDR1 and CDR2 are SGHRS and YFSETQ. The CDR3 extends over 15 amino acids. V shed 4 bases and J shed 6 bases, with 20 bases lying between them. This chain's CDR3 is CASSNTGDPNGEQYF. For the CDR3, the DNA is TGCGCCAGCAGCAACACCGGGGACCCTAATGGCGAGCAGTACTTC.

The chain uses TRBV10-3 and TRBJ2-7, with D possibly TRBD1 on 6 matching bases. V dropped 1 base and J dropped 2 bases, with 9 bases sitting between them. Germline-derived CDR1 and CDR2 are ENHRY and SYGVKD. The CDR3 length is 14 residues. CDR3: CAISEFTGTYEQYF. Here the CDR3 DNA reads TGTGCCATCAGTGAGTTCACAGGGACCTACGAGCAGTACTTC.